A single sample gave rise to the 10 T cell receptor beta chains below, sequenced in a study of T cells after yellow fever vaccination. Each CDR3 protein gets one entry after TCRdb re-called the 5' RACE reads with MiXCR. Among 610,000 or so distinct CDR3 sequences listed, about 12% were seen once. The specimen comprised PBMCs, sampled on the day of the yellow fever booster vaccination. The receptors shown here come from a man aged 25-40 years who received the YFV17D yellow fever vaccine.

This clonotype has more than one count but fewer than ten. V usage is TRBV15 and J usage is TRBJ2-5; D is undetermined. The germline V gene encodes CDR1 LNHNV and CDR2 YYDKDF (reference sequence). V lost 1 base, J lost 5 bases, and 8 bases lay in between. The CDR3 is 13 amino acids. CDR3 sequence (DNA): TGTGCCACCAGCAGAGTCGTCCGCGAGACCCAGTACTTC. Translated, it gives CATSRVVRETQYF.

Turning to this clonotype: A read error may account for a junction end that differs from germline. This chain links TRBV6-2 or TRBV6-3 with TRBJ1-2; 9 bases fit TRBD1. The CDR3 runs 15 residues. Germline V CDR1 and CDR2: MNHEY, SVGEGT. The CDR3 here is CAISRRQGVNYGYTF. In DNA, the CDR3 is TGTGCCATCAGTCGGAGACAGGGGGTTAACTATGGCTACACCTTC.

This clonotype was seen a handful of times. The chain employs TRBV20-1 and TRBJ2-1, with D maybe TRBD1 (6 bases). The germline V gene encodes CDR1 DFQATT and CDR2 SNEGSKA (reference sequence). The CDR3 is 16 residues long. V lost 6 bases, J lost 0 bases, and 18 bases lay in between. The CDR3 loop is CSASRGGLSSYNEQFF. For the CDR3, the DNA is TGCAGTGCCTCCAGGGGCGGATTGAGCTCCTACAATGAGCAGTTCTTC.

This clonotype has at least ten counts. V and J are TRBV6-5 and TRBJ2-3; 8 bases match TRBD2. The CDR3 spans 18 residues. The germline V gene has CDR1 MNHEY and CDR2 SVGAGI. V dropped 0 bases and J dropped 4; count of bases not matched to a gene: 12. The CDR3 DNA is TGTGCCAGCAGTTACTCGCTGGGAGCGGGAGAACGGGCAGATACGCAGTATTTT. This encodes CASSYSLGAGERADTQYF.

The chain combines TRBV19 with TRBJ1-2, with TRBD1 as a possible D gene (6 bases). CDR3 size: 15 residues. Trimming shortened V by 9 bases and J by 7 bases, and 24 bases separated the two germline ends. Germline V CDR1 and CDR2: LNHDA, SQIVND (reference sequence). CDR3 residues: CASNPLLNRVGGYTF. CDR3 in DNA: TGTGCCAGCAACCCGCTGCTCAACAGGGTGGGTGGCTACACCTTC.

The sample holds many counts of this clonotype. The rearrangement joins TRBV29-1 to TRBJ1-2; no reliable D call. V lost 3 bases to trimming and J lost 7 bases, with 3 bases between them. The CDR3 contains 9 residues. Germline V gives CDR1 SQVTM, CDR2 ANQGSEA. DNA of the CDR3: TGCAGCGTTGATGGTGGCTACACCTTC. Translation gives CSVDGGYTF.

With regard to this clonotype: A much larger clone is a single base away; this may be a read error. J is TRBJ2-3 and V is TRBV7-2, with D hard to call. The CDR3 contains 12 residues. Per the germline V gene, CDR1 is SGHTA and CDR2 is FQGNSA. The ends were cut back, 5 bases at V and 11 bases at J, with 14 bases in the middle. CDR3: CASSPDGWGQYF. The CDR3 nucleotides are TGTGCCAGCAGCCCCGATGGCTGGGGGCAGTATTTT.

This clonotype turned up a few times. This rearrangement joins TRBV7-2 to TRBJ1-3; D perhaps matches TRBD1 (6 bases). V lost 1 base and J 4 bases, leaving 11 bases between the germline ends. Germline CDR1 SGHTA, CDR2 FQGNSA. The CDR3 has 15 residues. This CDR3 is CASSLGGARGNTIYF. As DNA, the CDR3 is TGTGCCAGCAGCTTAGGGGGGGCGAGAGGAAACACCATATATTTT. The whole variable domain, remainder taken from reference TRBV7-2 and TRBJ1-3, is GAGVSQSPSNKVTEKGKDVELRCDPISGHTALYWYRQSLGQGLEFLIYFQGNSAPDKSGLPSDRFSAERTGGSVSTLTIQRTQQEDSAVYLCASSLGGARGNTIYFGEGSWLTVV.

The chain uses TRBV5-1 and TRBJ2-1; 11 bases are a match to TRBD2. This CDR3 contains 16 residues. Germline CDR1 and CDR2: SGHRS and YFSETQ. Germline trimming cut 2 bases from V and 0 bases from J; bases unmatched to any gene: 1. CDR3 bases: TGCGCCAGCAGCTTCACTAGCGGGAGCTCCTACAATGAGCAGTTCTTC. Encoded protein: CASSFTSGSSYNEQFF. Drawing the rest from reference TRBV5-1 and TRBJ2-1, the complete variable domain is KAGVTQTPRYLIKTRGQQVTLSCSPISGHRSVSWYQQTPGQGLQFLFEYFSETQRNKGNFPGRFSGRQFSNSRSEMNVSTLELGDSALYLCASSFTSGSSYNEQFFGPGTRLTVL.

This clonotype was recorded at least ten times. This CDR3 is CASSSLLTGFPDTQYF. CDR3 DNA: TGTGCCAGCAGCTCTCTTCTTACAGGGTTCCCGGATACGCAGTATTTT. This chain links TRBV7-2 with TRBJ2-3, with a tentative D call TRBD1 (6 bases). The CDR3 length is 16 residues. Germline V CDR1 and CDR2: SGHTA, FQGNSA. The germline V and J ends were trimmed by 4 bases and 6 bases, with 20 bases remaining between them.